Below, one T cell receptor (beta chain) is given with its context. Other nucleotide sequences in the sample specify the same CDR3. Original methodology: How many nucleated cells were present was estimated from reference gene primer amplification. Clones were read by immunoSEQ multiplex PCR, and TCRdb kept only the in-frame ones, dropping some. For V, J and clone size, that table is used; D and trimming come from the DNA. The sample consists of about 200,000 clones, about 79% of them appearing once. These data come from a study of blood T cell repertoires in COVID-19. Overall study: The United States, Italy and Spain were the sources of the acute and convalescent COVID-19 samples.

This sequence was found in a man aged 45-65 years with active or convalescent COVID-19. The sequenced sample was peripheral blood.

CDR3 sequence reads: CASSPRTGSSYEQYF. Written as DNA, the CDR3 is TGTGCCAGCAGTCCTCGGACAGGGAGCTCCTACGAGCAGTACTTC. The rearrangement joins TRBV27 to TRBJ2-7; 8 nucleotides agree with TRBD1. In germline, CDR1 is MNHEY, CDR2 SMNVEV (reference sequence). The CDR3 runs 15 residues. V lost 5 bases and J lost 0; bases outside the gene matches: 6.